The present TCR beta chain was sequenced within a study of T cells in Graves' hyperthyroidism and ophthalmopathy. Any patient presenting with uncontrolled infection, other autoimmune disease, pregnancy or lactation was left out. This clonotype was recorded at least ten times. V was shortened by 6 bases and J by 3 bases, with 12 bases between the two germline ends. CDR3 size: 14 residues. TCR beta CDR3 regions were amplified from RNA transcripts. A first-round RT-PCR of the TCR CDR3 used the HTBI primer set. Each CDR3 protein gets one entry after TCRdb re-called the multiplex PCR reads with MiXCR. Among about 770,000 distinct CDR3 sequences listed, under 20% were seen once.

The V gene is TRBV12-3 or TRBV12-4, the J gene TRBJ1-5, with D possibly matching TRBD1 (5 bases). The sequencing sample was made of blood. The source is a woman aged 50 to 60 with Graves' hyperthyroidism that later progressed to Graves' ophthalmopathy. Here the CDR3 DNA reads TGTGCCAGCAGCCTCGCCAGGGTCAATCAGCCCCAGCATTTT. It specifies CASSLARVNQPQHF.